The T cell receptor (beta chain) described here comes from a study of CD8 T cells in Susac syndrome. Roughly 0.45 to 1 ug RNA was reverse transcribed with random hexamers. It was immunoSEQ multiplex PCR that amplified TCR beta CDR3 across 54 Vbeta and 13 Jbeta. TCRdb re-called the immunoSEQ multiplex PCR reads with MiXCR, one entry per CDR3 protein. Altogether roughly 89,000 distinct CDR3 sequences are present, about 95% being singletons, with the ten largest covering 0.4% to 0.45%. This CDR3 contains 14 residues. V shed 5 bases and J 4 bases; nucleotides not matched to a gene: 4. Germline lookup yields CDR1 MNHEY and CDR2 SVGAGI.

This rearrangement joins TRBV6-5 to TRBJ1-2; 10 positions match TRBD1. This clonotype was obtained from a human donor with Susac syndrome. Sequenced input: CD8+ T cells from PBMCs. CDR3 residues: CASSRQGAGYGYTF. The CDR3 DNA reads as TGTGCCAGCAGTCGACAGGGGGCCGGCTATGGCTACACCTTC.